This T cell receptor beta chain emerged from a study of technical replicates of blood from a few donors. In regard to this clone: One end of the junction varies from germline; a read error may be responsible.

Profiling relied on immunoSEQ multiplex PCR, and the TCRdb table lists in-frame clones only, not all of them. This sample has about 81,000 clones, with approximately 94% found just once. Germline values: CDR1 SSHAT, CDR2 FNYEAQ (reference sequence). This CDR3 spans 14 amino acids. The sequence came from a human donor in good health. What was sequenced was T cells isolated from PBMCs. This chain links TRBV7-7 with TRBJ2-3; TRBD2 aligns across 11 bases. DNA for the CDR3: TGTGCTAGCAGCCCCGGACTAGCGGGAGATACGCAGTATTTT. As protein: CASSPGLAGDTQYF. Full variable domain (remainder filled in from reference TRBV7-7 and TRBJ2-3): GAGVSQSPRYKVTKRGQDVTLRCDPISSHATLYWYQQALGQGPEFLTYFNYEAQPDKSGLPSDRFSAERPEGSISTLTIQRTEQRDSAMYRCASSPGLAGDTQYFGPGTRLTVL.